These 14 T cell receptor beta chains were all obtained from the same sample, sequenced in a study of Ad26.COV2.S vaccination and SARS-CoV-2 variants. As for treatment: about 20 received Ad26.COV2.S at low or high dose, single or two shots; about five received placebo; per-sample allocation not given. Sampling occurred on day 63 after the first vaccine or placebo injection. TCRdb's copy holds only in-frame clones and misses some; the assay was immunoSEQ multiplex PCR. The data contain fewer than 400,000 clones, 75% to 90% of them singletons. Sequences were derived from peripheral blood, sampled in a trial of Ad26.COV2.S vaccine versus placebo. These receptors originate from a person between 18 and 65 years old who received the Ad26.COV2.S COVID-19 vaccine or a placebo.

This sequence joins TRBV28 and TRBJ2-5; no definite D call. The CDR3 is 14 amino acids. CDR1 and CDR2 from the germline V gene are MDHEN and SYDVKM. V shed 7 bases and J shed 3 bases, with 15 bases lying between them. CDR3 region: CASNPLWGEETQYF. In DNA form, the CDR3 reads TGTGCCAGCAACCCCCTTTGGGGTGAAGAGACCCAGTACTTC.

The chain has TRBV28 and TRBJ2-2; 13 nucleotides line up with TRBD2. Germline assignment: CDR1 MDHEN and CDR2 SYDVKM. This CDR3 comprises 16 residues. Germline trimming cut 3 bases from V and 8 bases from J; bases unmatched to any gene: 6. In nucleotides, the CDR3 is TGTGCCAGCAGTTTTGGAGGACTAGCGGGAGTGGGGGAGCTGTTTTTT. Residues: CASSFGGLAGVGELFF.

The chain combines TRBV29-1 with TRBJ1-2; a weak D match, TRBD1 (6 bases). Per the germline V gene, CDR1 is SQVTM and CDR2 is ANQGSEA. Trimming left V 5 bases short and J 11 bases short, with 21 bases between. The CDR3 sequence is 13 residues long. For the CDR3, the DNA is TGCAGCGTTTCGGGTCAGGGGATGACTGGGTACACCTTC. The encoded protein is CSVSGQGMTGYTF. Looking up the rest from reference TRBV29-1 and TRBJ1-2 gives the full variable domain: SAVISQKPSRDICQRGTSLTIQCQVDSQVTMMFWYRQQPGQSLTLIATANQGSEATYESGFVIDKFPISRPNLTFSTLTVSNMSPEDSSIYLCSVSGQGMTGYTFGSGTRLTVV.

The chain couples TRBV30 to TRBJ2-7, with TRBD2 matching 8 bases. CDR3 size: 14 residues. Germline CDR1 reads GTSNPN; CDR2 reads SVGIG (reference sequence). The V segment lost 2 bases and the J segment 1 base; nucleotides outside the gene matches: 4. CDR3 region: CAWSYGGRSYEQYF. Here the CDR3 DNA reads TGTGCCTGGAGTTATGGCGGGAGGTCCTACGAGCAGTACTTC. Drawing the rest from reference TRBV30 and TRBJ2-7, the complete variable domain is SQTIHQWPATLVQPVGSPLSLECTVEGTSNPNLYWYRQAAGRGLQLLFYSVGIGQISSEVPQNLSASRPQDRQFILSSKKLLLSDSGFYLCAWSYGGRSYEQYFGPGTRLTVT.

V usage is TRBV9 and J usage is TRBJ1-4; no definite D call. Germline-derived CDR1 and CDR2 are SGDLS and YYNGEE. Trimming took off 7 bases at V and 5 bases at J, with 12 bases between the two ends. The CDR3 length is 13 residues. The chain's CDR3 is CASSVRINEKLFF. In DNA, the CDR3 is TGTGCCAGCTCAGTGAGGATAAATGAAAAACTGTTTTTT.

This chain connects TRBV24-1 to TRBJ2-5, with 8 nucleotides matching TRBD1. This CDR3 is 14 amino acids long. The ends lost 6 bases at V and 4 bases at J; junction bases unmatched: 6. Germline loops: CDR1 KGHDR, CDR2 SFDVKD. The CDR3 protein is CATSNRGQGETQYF. CDR3 coding DNA: TGTGCCACCAGTAACCGTGGACAGGGAGAGACCCAGTACTTC.

The chain employs TRBV5-1 and TRBJ2-7; 9 bases are shared with TRBD1. The germline CDR1 and CDR2 sequences are SGHRS and YFSETQ. The CDR3 extends over 14 amino acids. V gave up 3 bases and J gave up 6 bases; unmatched junction bases: 7. CDR3 in DNA: TGCGCCAGCAGCTGGGGACAGGGCTCGGGCGAGCAGTACTTC. This encodes CASSWGQGSGEQYF.

The chain employs TRBV5-1 and TRBJ1-2; 7 bases agree with TRBD1. Germline V gene data show CDR1 as SGHRS and CDR2 as YFSETQ. The CDR3 covers 14 residues. The V and J ends lost 5 bases and 0 bases, in that order; junction bases with no gene match: 4. The CDR3 reads CASRPDRANYGYTF. The DNA for the CDR3 is TGCGCCAGCAGGCCTGACAGGGCTAACTATGGCTACACCTTC.

The CDR3 DNA is TGTGCCAGCAGTCAGGGGTCACGAAGCAATCAGCCCCAGCATTTT. It translates to CASSQGSRSNQPQHF. The rearrangement links TRBV28 to TRBJ1-5, with D tentatively TRBD1 (6 bases). The CDR3 consists of 15 residues. The ends were cut back, 5 bases at V and 1 base at J, with 12 bases in the middle. Germline CDR1 MDHEN, CDR2 SYDVKM.

This clone has just a few counts. This rearrangement joins TRBV7-8 to TRBJ2-7; 9 nucleotides agree with TRBD2. This CDR3 spans 15 amino acids. CDR1 and CDR2 from the germline V gene are SGHVS and FQNEAQ. J was trimmed by 2 bases and V by 1 base; bases with no gene match: 3. The CDR3 protein is CASSLEGGRAYEQYF. CDR3 coding DNA: TGTGCCAGCAGCTTAGAAGGCGGGAGGGCCTACGAGCAGTACTTC.

The genes are TRBV14 and TRBJ2-3; D is undetermined. This CDR3 spans 13 amino acids. The germline gives CDR1 SGHDN, CDR2 FVKESK. V was clipped by 0 bases and J by 2 bases, with 3 bases between them. This CDR3 is CASSQETTDTQYF. DNA of the CDR3: TGTGCCAGCAGCCAAGAGACCACAGATACGCAGTATTTT.

The gene calls are TRBV30 and TRBJ1-1, with D possibly TRBD1 on 6 matching bases. CDR1 is GTSNPN and CDR2 is SVGIG in the germline V gene (reference sequence). The germline V and J ends were trimmed by 1 base and 4 bases, with 16 bases remaining between them. The CDR3 covers 15 residues. The CDR3 region is CAWSDQPRGSTEAFF. CDR3 coding DNA: TGTGCCTGGAGTGACCAACCCAGGGGAAGCACTGAAGCTTTCTTT.

The chain is built from TRBV2 and TRBJ1-5; D is undetermined. Trimming removed 3 bases from V and 3 bases from J, with 15 bases in between. Per germline, CDR1 SNHLY and CDR2 FYNNEI. The CDR3 is made up of 16 amino acids. CDR3 nucleotide sequence: TGTGCCAGCAGTGACTTCGCAGGAAAAAACAATCAGCCCCAGCATTTT. This translates into CASSDFAGKNNQPQHF. Full variable domain (rest looked up from reference TRBV2 and TRBJ1-5): EPEVTQTPSHQVTQMGQEVILRCVPISNHLYFYWYRQILGQKVEFLVSFYNNEISEKSEIFDDQFSVERPDGSNFTLKIRSTKLEDSAMYFCASSDFAGKNNQPQHFGDGTRLSIL.

The chain couples TRBV9 to TRBJ2-5; D is undetermined. This CDR3 has 13 residues. Germline V gives CDR1 SGDLS, CDR2 YYNGEE. The V end lost 4 bases, the J end lost 1 base, and 8 bases lay between the germline ends. This chain's CDR3 is CASSPGSQETQYF. CDR3 DNA: TGTGCCAGCAGCCCTGGATCCCAAGAGACCCAGTACTTC.